This entry features one T cell receptor beta chain sequence. This specimen comes from a study of T cell changes during pregnancy in multiple sclerosis. Germline CDR1 reads SGHRS; CDR2 reads YFSETQ. The length of the CDR3 is 14 residues. The V end lost 3 bases, the J end lost 7 bases, and 11 bases lay between the germline ends. TCRdb keeps only in-frame clones here, not all; method: immunoSEQ multiplex PCR. Here the sample spans under 85,000 clones, about 90% being singletons. This TCR came from a female donor with multiple sclerosis, enrolled in a pregnancy study. This material consisted of CD4+ T cells from peripheral blood mononuclear cells, taken in the second trimester of pregnancy. The rearrangement links TRBV5-1 to TRBJ1-6; tentatively, D is TRBD1 (5 bases). CDR3 protein: CASSYTQGNSPLHF. CDR3 in DNA: TGCGCCAGCAGCTACACCCAGGGAAATTCACCCCTCCACTTT.